This entry lists 17 T cell receptor beta chains sequenced from one sample in a study of shared clonotypes between healthy human individuals. Naive CD8 cells lacked CD45RO, underwent positive selection for CCR7 and left out terminally differentiated effector memory CD45RA+ cells. Repertoires were generated with immunoSEQ multiplex PCR, while TCRdb's copy carries only in-frame clones and drops some. The data contain millions of clones, 93% of them seen just once; the ten biggest clones take up around 1.7%. Sequences were obtained from naive CD8+ T cells from PBMCs. Source of these receptors: a man younger than 35 in good health. Some clones in this sample may be carry-over from other donors' samples.

V gene TRBV27 combines with J gene TRBJ2-2; TRBD1 or TRBD2 may be the D gene (5 bases each). Trimming cost V 8 bases and J 5 bases, with 15 bases left between them. Germline values: CDR1 MNHEY, CDR2 SMNVEV (reference sequence). The CDR3 length is 14 residues. The CDR3 coding sequence is TGTGCCAGCTGGGCAGGGCGGAGGACCGGGGAGCTGTTTTTT. Translating gives CASWAGRRTGELFF.

V usage is TRBV7-8 and J usage is TRBJ2-1, with D tentatively TRBD1 (5 bases). Germline-derived CDR1 and CDR2 are SGHVS and FQNEAQ. V gave up 0 bases and J gave up 5 bases, with 5 bases separating them. The CDR3 has 13 amino acids. Written as DNA, the CDR3 is TGTGCCAGCAGCTTAGCGGGGCACAATGAGCAGTTCTTC. This gives the protein CASSLAGHNEQFF.

This rearrangement joins TRBV10-1 to TRBJ1-3, with D possibly being TRBD1 (5 bases). This CDR3 comprises 14 residues. Germline V gene data show CDR1 as WNHNN and CDR2 as SYGVQD (reference sequence). Trimming cost V 4 bases and J 8 bases, with 15 bases left between them. The CDR3 here is CASSARGRADTIYF. The CDR3 DNA sequence: TGCGCCAGCAGTGCAAGGGGCCGTGCGGACACCATATATTTT.

V usage is TRBV25-1 and J usage is TRBJ1-2; no definite D call. V was pared by 2 bases and J by 8 bases, with 15 bases between. From germline, CDR1 is MGHDK and CDR2 SYGVNS. The CDR3 runs to 14 residues. CDR3 amino acids: CASSEAGAGLGYTF. The DNA for the CDR3 is TGTGCCAGCAGTGAAGCGGGAGCGGGATTGGGCTACACCTTC.

The V gene is TRBV19, the J gene TRBJ2-7, with 12 bases fitting TRBD2. This CDR3 comprises 16 residues. CDR1 LNHDA and CDR2 SQIVND come from the germline V gene (reference sequence). V dropped 3 bases and J dropped 5; count of bases not matched to a gene: 8. The CDR3 loop is CASSISTSGSFHEQYF. CDR3 DNA sequence: TGTGCCAGTAGTATTTCGACTAGCGGGAGTTTCCACGAGCAGTACTTC.

The rearrangement links TRBV19 to TRBJ2-7, with TRBD2 matching over 10 bases. CDR3 length: 14 residues. V lost 3 bases and J lost 6; bases outside the gene matches: 5. Germline V gives CDR1 LNHDA, CDR2 SQIVND (reference sequence). Written as DNA, the CDR3 is TGTGCCAGTAGTATCGCTAGCGGGAGCCCCGAGCAGTACTTC. It yields the protein CASSIASGSPEQYF.

The count of this clone is one. The chain combines TRBV4-2 with TRBJ2-7, with 8 bases lining up with TRBD1. V dropped 1 base and J dropped 2; count of bases not matched to a gene: 7. The CDR3 is 16 residues long. Germline CDR1 reads LGHNA; CDR2 reads YNFKEQ. CDR3 in amino acids: CASSQAGQALTYEQYF. The CDR3 coding sequence is TGTGCCAGCAGCCAAGCGGGACAGGCGTTAACCTACGAGCAGTACTTC.

The rearrangement links TRBV28 to TRBJ1-5; D not resolved. Germline CDR1 and CDR2: MDHEN and SYDVKM. The CDR3 is 16 amino acids. The V and J ends lost 5 bases and 3 bases respectively, with 17 bases between them. The CDR3 nucleotides read TGTGCCAGCAGTCCCGGAGGCGACGGATACAATCAGCCCCAGCATTTT. This gives the protein CASSPGGDGYNQPQHF.

The chain uses TRBV19 and TRBJ1-5; no reliable D call. V was clipped by 5 bases and J by 0 bases, with 17 bases between them. The germline V gene has CDR1 LNHDA and CDR2 SQIVND (reference sequence). The CDR3 has 17 amino acids. In DNA form, the CDR3 reads TGTGCCAGTAGTGTGGTTACAACCCCTCGTAGCAATCAGCCCCAGCATTTT. Translating it yields CASSVVTTPRSNQPQHF.

V and J are TRBV2 and TRBJ2-7; 10 nucleotides line up with TRBD2. The CDR3 consists of 15 residues. CDR1 is SNHLY, CDR2 FYNNEI, per germline. V gave up 1 base and J gave up 7 bases; unmatched junction bases: 7. The CDR3 DNA follows: TGTGCCAGCAGTGAAGGAAATAGCGGGAGGCGGGAGCAGTACTTC. It codes for CASSEGNSGRREQYF.

This chain links TRBV10-3 with TRBJ2-7; TRBD1 matches 7 bases. Germline V gene data show CDR1 as ENHRY and CDR2 as SYGVKD. This CDR3 has 18 residues. Unmatched junction bases numbered 16, after V lost 2 bases and J lost 3 bases. CDR3 sequence (DNA): TGTGCCATCAGTGAGAGAGGGGGCGATCAACTAGGGATCTACGAGCAGTACTTC. As protein: CAISERGGDQLGIYEQYF.

This clone was seen a handful of times. V usage is TRBV2 and J usage is TRBJ2-7, with 8 nucleotides matching TRBD2. This CDR3 contains 14 residues. Losses at the gene ends were 5 bases for V and 0 bases for J; bases not matched to a gene: 3. Germline V gives CDR1 SNHLY, CDR2 FYNNEI. CDR3: CASSFSGSSYEQYF. The CDR3 DNA reads as TGTGCCAGCAGTTTCAGCGGGAGCTCCTACGAGCAGTACTTC.

V and J are TRBV11-2 and TRBJ2-5; 7 positions match TRBD2. Germline assignment: CDR1 SGHAT and CDR2 FQNNGV. CDR3 length: 17 residues. The V gene end was trimmed by 7 bases and the J gene end by 4 bases; junction bases not matched to a gene: 18. The CDR3 is CASNGLAWGGPGETQYF. In DNA, the CDR3 is TGTGCCAGCAACGGGCTAGCGTGGGGAGGGCCGGGAGAGACCCAGTACTTC.

This sequence joins TRBV7-9 and TRBJ2-2; D gene unclear. The V gene lost 1 base and the J gene lost 2 bases, with 11 bases spanning the gap. The CDR3 extends over 16 amino acids. In germline, CDR1 is SEHNR, CDR2 FQNEAQ (reference sequence). The CDR3 nucleotides are TGTGCCAGCAGCTTAGTTCCCGCAGTTAACACCGGGGAGCTGTTTTTT. Its translation is CASSLVPAVNTGELFF.

The chain couples TRBV6-5 to TRBJ1-1, with a possible D match to TRBD1 (5 bases). V lost 8 bases to trimming and J lost 4 bases, with 17 bases between them. The length of the CDR3 is 14 residues. Germline CDR1 MNHEY, CDR2 SVGAGI. CDR3 DNA sequence: TGTGCCAGCGCCTACCGGGGGTCGGGCACTGAAGCTTTCTTT. This sequence encodes CASAYRGSGTEAFF.

Comment on this clone: Other DNA variants within this sample encode the same CDR3. The chain uses TRBV15 and TRBJ2-7, with D tentatively TRBD2 (5 bases). V lost 5 bases to trimming and J lost 3 bases, with 5 bases between them. The germline V gene has CDR1 LNHNV and CDR2 YYDKDF (reference sequence). The CDR3 contains 11 residues. The CDR3 region is CATSRGYEQYF. The CDR3 DNA follows: TGTGCCACCAGCCGGGGCTACGAGCAGTACTTC.

This clone was detected only a few times. V and J are TRBV29-1 and TRBJ1-4; D might be TRBD1 (6 bases). Deletions cut 5 bases from V and 10 bases from J, with 11 bases between. Germline loops: CDR1 SQVTM, CDR2 ANQGSEA. This CDR3 has 11 amino acids. CDR3 region: CSVSEGGKLFF. The CDR3 DNA follows: TGCAGCGTTTCAGAGGGGGGAAAACTGTTTTTT.